The clone carrying this T cell receptor (beta chain) was counted only a few times. These data come from a study of T cells in Graves' hyperthyroidism and ophthalmopathy. V shed 4 bases and J shed 2 bases, with 17 bases lying between them. CDR3 length: 16 residues. CDR1 and CDR2 from the germline V gene are SGHKS and YYEKEE (reference sequence). Researchers took RNA transcripts and amplified the TCR beta CDR3 regions from them. The HTBI set primed first-round TCR CDR3 RT-PCR. TCRdb reanalysed the multiplex PCR reads using MiXCR and keeps one entry per CDR3 protein. Of 150,000 or so distinct CDR3 sequences listed, approximately 20% are singletons.

The specimen was blood. The sequence came from a woman in her forties or fifties with Graves' hyperthyroidism that later progressed to Graves' ophthalmopathy. The V and J genes are TRBV5-5 and TRBJ2-3; D not resolved. CDR3 protein: CASSQDGLQITDTQYF. The CDR3, as DNA: TGTGCCAGCAGCCAAGATGGTCTTCAGATCACAGATACGCAGTATTTT.